This T cell receptor beta chain stems from a study of hypomethylating agent response in myelodysplastic syndrome. With V trimmed by 7 bases and J by 2 bases, 14 bases remained unmatched. Per germline, CDR1 SGHRS and CDR2 YFSETQ. The CDR3 sequence is 16 residues long. Sequencing was performed with immunoSEQ multiplex PCR; in TCRdb, only in-frame clones are kept and a portion is missing. The sample records about 6,000 clones, roughly four fifths being singletons. The genes are TRBV5-1 and TRBJ2-5, with 7 bases matching TRBD2. The sequence came from a human donor with myelodysplastic syndrome. This sample comprised bone marrow, obtained before or after starting hypomethylating agent treatment for myelodysplastic syndrome (not recorded which). CDR3: CASSSGSSGAQETQYF. CDR3 in DNA: TGCGCCAGCTCCAGCGGGTCCAGCGGGGCGCAAGAGACCCAGTACTTC.